The source of this T cell receptor beta chain is a study of T-cell memory formation after mild COVID-19. With constant-segment primers, 5'RACE yielded cDNA libraries of TCR alpha and TCR beta that carried sample barcodes and UMIs. From the 5' RACE reads, TCRdb called clonotypes with MiXCR, one entry per CDR3 protein. Counted here are about 250,000 distinct CDR3 sequences, less than 20% occurring once; the ten biggest clones make up 2.1%. Study outcomes and limitations: The appearance of some responding clones in pre-infection memory suggested that cross-reactive memory joined.

The CDR3 is made up of 13 amino acids. Trimming cost V 6 bases and J 2 bases, with 10 bases left between them. Germline CDR1 reads MNHEY; CDR2 reads SVGAGI. With respect to this clonotype: No antigen is known for it.

This chain uses TRBV6-5 with TRBJ1-2; D not certain. The source is an adult woman who had mild COVID-19 (a few samples of this study predate the infection). Cell type and time point are not known. Sequenced input: PBMCs or a T cell subset sorted from them (not recorded which). CDR3 in amino acids: CASSRGWNYGYTF. The CDR3 region has the DNA TGTGCCAGCAGCCGAGGGTGGAACTATGGCTACACCTTC.